A single sample is the source of the 11 T cell receptor beta chains below, sequenced in a study of blood T cell repertoires in COVID-19 (dated by TCRdb to the early 2020s). Preparation of the library involved the immunoSEQ multiplex PCR assay. In TCRdb, the immuneACCESS table is reduced to in-frame sequences with V and J assigned. These tables do not hold every clone; where another copy was compared, an unresolved V gene accounts for under half, and the others remain unexplained. This sample gives some 250,000 clones in total; about 86% of them show up just once. The top ten clones comprise more than 10% of the sample. Source material: peripheral blood. The receptors come from a woman aged 25 to 39 with COVID-19, enrolled during active disease.

This sequence joins TRBV19 and TRBJ1-4; 10 bases agree with TRBD1. The CDR3 consists of 16 residues. Trimming cost V 1 base and J 7 bases; bases outside gene matches: 6. Germline lookup yields CDR1 LNHDA and CDR2 SQIVND (reference sequence). CDR3 amino acids: CASSIGQGAEGEKLFF. The CDR3 nucleotides are TGTGCCAGTAGTATAGGACAGGGGGCAGAAGGTGAAAAACTGTTTTTT.

This clone was found a few times. V and J are TRBV2 and TRBJ2-1; 11 positions agree with TRBD2. Looked up from germline, CDR1 is SNHLY and CDR2 is FYNNEI. V lost 5 bases and J lost 4; bases outside the gene matches: 4. The CDR3 consists of 15 residues. The CDR3 protein is CASSLIAGGYNEQFF. CDR3 in DNA: TGTGCCAGCAGTCTAATAGCGGGGGGGTACAATGAGCAGTTCTTC.

V is TRBV4-1 and J is TRBJ2-4; 7 bases match TRBD2. After removal of 4 bases from V and 5 bases from J, the junction contained 14 bases not matched to a gene. Germline lookup yields CDR1 MGHRA and CDR2 YSYEKL. There are 17 residues in the CDR3. The CDR3 sequence: CASSPSSPTSLQNIQYF. CDR3 nucleotide sequence: TGCGCCAGCAGCCCGTCCTCCCCGACTAGCCTCCAAAACATTCAGTACTTC.

CDR3 coding DNA: TGTGCCAGCAGCTTCAGCGGGGGGTCCAATGAGCAGTTCTTC. Translated, it gives CASSFSGGSNEQFF. The V call is TRBV11-1, the J call TRBJ2-1; 9 positions match TRBD2. CDR1 and CDR2 from the germline V gene are SGHAT and FQDESV (reference sequence). The CDR3 consists of 14 residues. Trimming took 3 bases from V and 6 from J; bases not matched to a gene: 3.

Concerning this clone itself: Other DNA sequences of this sample code for an identical CDR3. The chain's CDR3 is CASSLGRGGYNEQFF. Written as DNA, the CDR3 is TGTGCCAGCAGCTTAGGGAGAGGAGGCTACAATGAGCAGTTCTTC. This sequence joins TRBV5-8 and TRBJ2-1; weak D call: TRBD2 (5 bases). V was trimmed by 2 bases and J by 3 bases, leaving 12 bases between them. CDR1 and CDR2 from the germline V gene are SGHTS and YDEGEE. The CDR3 covers 15 residues.

This rearrangement joins TRBV19 to TRBJ1-3, with no clear D. With 6 bases removed from V and 4 bases from J, the gap between germline ends came to 10 bases. CDR3 length equals 13 residues. Germline CDR1 LNHDA, CDR2 SQIVND (reference sequence). DNA of the CDR3: TGTGCCAGTAGCCTCCTTAGCGGAAACACCATATATTTT. Translated, it gives CASSLLSGNTIYF.

The V call is TRBV6-6, the J call TRBJ1-1; 8 bases line up with TRBD1. This CDR3 is 16 amino acids long. The V and J ends lost 2 bases and 0 bases, in that order; junction bases with no gene match: 5. The germline CDR1 and CDR2 sequences are MNHNY and SVGAGI (reference sequence). CDR3 nucleotide sequence: TGTGCCAGCAGTTACGAACAGGGGGGCATGAACACTGAAGCTTTCTTT. Its translation: CASSYEQGGMNTEAFF.

This rearrangement joins TRBV5-1 to TRBJ2-1; a possible D gene is TRBD2 (8 bases). The CDR3 is 15 amino acids. Germline V gives CDR1 SGHRS, CDR2 YFSETQ. The V end was cut by 4 bases, the J end by 5 bases, with 16 bases between. CDR3 sequence (DNA): TGCGCCAGCAGCCCGGGGGGGACAGCAGACAATGAGCAGTTCTTC. The encoded protein is CASSPGGTADNEQFF.

The genes are TRBV15 and TRBJ2-1; TRBD1 might be the D (5 bases). Germline V gene lookup returns CDR1 LNHNV and CDR2 YYDKDF (reference sequence). This CDR3 spans 16 amino acids. Deletions cut 6 bases from V and 0 bases from J, with 15 bases between. The chain's CDR3 is CATSQYRLSSYNEQFF. CDR3 DNA: TGTGCCACCAGTCAATACAGGCTTAGCTCCTACAATGAGCAGTTCTTC.

The CDR3 here is CASSATRGGDYGYTF. The CDR3 nucleotides read TGCGCCAGCAGCGCGACCCGAGGGGGGGACTATGGCTACACCTTC. V and J are TRBV5-1 and TRBJ1-2, with D tentatively TRBD1 (6 bases). The CDR3 is made up of 15 amino acids. V dropped 4 bases and J dropped 3 bases, with 16 bases sitting between them. The germline V gene has CDR1 SGHRS and CDR2 YFSETQ.

The chain combines TRBV7-2 with TRBJ1-6; tentative D call: TRBD1 (6 bases). The ends were cut back, 6 bases at V and 5 bases at J, with 17 bases in the middle. Germline assignment: CDR1 SGHTA and CDR2 FQGNSA. The CDR3 is 16 residues long. The DNA for the CDR3 is TGTGCCAGCAGACTTCACGGTGGACAGCATAATTCACCCCTCCACTTT. Amino acids: CASRLHGGQHNSPLHF.